This T cell receptor (beta chain) was profiled in a study of CD8+ T cells in alopecia areata. Researchers gathered lesional scalp punch biopsies and peripheral blood from patients with alopecia areata. PBMCs were stained for CD3, CD4 and CD8, and CD4+ and CD8+ T cells were sorted. RNA was extracted and reverse transcribed into cDNA as the sequencing template. Produced via immunoSEQ multiplex PCR; TCRdb's table is partial and in-frame only. The table has 160,000 or so clones, under 60% seen once. Germline V gives CDR1 MDHEN, CDR2 SYDVKM. The CDR3 is made up of 13 amino acids. Trimming took off 5 bases at V and 7 bases at J, with 12 bases between the two ends. A few counts support this clone.

The receptor's source is a human donor with alopecia areata. The V gene is TRBV28, the J gene TRBJ2-1; either TRBD1 or TRBD2 may supply D (5 bases each). This specimen consisted of CD8+ T cells sorted from blood, obtained at week 0. In nucleotides, the CDR3 is TGTGCCAGCAGTCTCGGGACGGGTAATGAGCAGTTCTTC. This codes for CASSLGTGNEQFF.